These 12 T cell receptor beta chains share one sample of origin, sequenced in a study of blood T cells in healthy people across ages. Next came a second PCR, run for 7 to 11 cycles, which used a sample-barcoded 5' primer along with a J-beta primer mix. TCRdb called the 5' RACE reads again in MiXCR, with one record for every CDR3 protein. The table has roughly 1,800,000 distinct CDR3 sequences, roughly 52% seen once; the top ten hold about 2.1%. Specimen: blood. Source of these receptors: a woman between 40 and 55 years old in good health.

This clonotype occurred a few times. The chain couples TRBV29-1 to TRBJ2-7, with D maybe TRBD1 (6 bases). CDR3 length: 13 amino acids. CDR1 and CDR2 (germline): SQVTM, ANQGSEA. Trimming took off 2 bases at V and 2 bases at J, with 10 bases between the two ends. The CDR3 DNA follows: TGCAGCGTTGAAACAGGGTTGACCTACGAGCAGTACTTC. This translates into CSVETGLTYEQYF.

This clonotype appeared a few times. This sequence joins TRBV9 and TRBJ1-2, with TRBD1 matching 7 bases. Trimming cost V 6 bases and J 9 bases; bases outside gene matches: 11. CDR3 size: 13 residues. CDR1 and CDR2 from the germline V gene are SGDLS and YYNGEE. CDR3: CASTGGQGLRYTF. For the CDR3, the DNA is TGTGCCAGCACAGGGGGGCAGGGCTTACGCTACACCTTC.

CDR3 nucleotide sequence: TGTGCCAGCAGGAAGACAGGGGGCGGTGAAAAACTGTTTTTT. Translated, it gives CASRKTGGGEKLFF. The rearrangement links TRBV12-3 or TRBV12-4 to TRBJ1-4, with 10 positions matching TRBD1. The CDR3 extends over 14 amino acids. V was clipped by 6 bases and J by 7 bases; unmatched bases: 5.

CDR3 loop: CASSQTDTGQGTEAFF. CDR3 DNA: TGTGCCAGCAGCCAAACAGACACAGGACAGGGGACTGAAGCTTTCTTT. This sequence joins TRBV3-1 and TRBJ1-1; 9 bases are a match to TRBD1. The trim removed 2 bases at V and 5 bases at J, leaving 9 bases unmatched. CDR1 LGHDT and CDR2 YNNKEL come from the germline V gene (reference sequence). The CDR3 contains 16 residues.

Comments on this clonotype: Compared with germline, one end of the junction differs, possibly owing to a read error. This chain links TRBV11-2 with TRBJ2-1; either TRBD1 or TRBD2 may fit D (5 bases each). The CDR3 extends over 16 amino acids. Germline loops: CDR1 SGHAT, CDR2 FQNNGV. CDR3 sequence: CASRPRVGTSYNGQFF. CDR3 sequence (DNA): TGTGCCAGCAGACCAAGAGTGGGGACGTCCTACAATGGGCAGTTCTTC.

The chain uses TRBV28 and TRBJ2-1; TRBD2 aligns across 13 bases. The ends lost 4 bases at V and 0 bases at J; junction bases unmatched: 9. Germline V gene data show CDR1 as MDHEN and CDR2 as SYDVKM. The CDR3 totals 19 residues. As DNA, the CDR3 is TGTGCCAGCAGTTCCGCGACTAGCGGGGGGCCCCGCTCCTACAATGAGCAGTTCTTC. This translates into CASSSATSGGPRSYNEQFF.

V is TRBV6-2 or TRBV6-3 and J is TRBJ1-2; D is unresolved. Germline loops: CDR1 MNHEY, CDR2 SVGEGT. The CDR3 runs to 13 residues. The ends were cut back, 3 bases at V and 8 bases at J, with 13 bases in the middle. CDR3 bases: TGTGCCAGCAGTTATGTGGCCCGCAGGGGCTACACCTTC. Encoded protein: CASSYVARRGYTF.

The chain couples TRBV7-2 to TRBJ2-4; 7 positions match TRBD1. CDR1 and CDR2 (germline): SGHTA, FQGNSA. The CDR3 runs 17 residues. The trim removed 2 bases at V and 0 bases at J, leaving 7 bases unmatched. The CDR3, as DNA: TGTGCCAGCAGCTTATCCCGGGGACAGTTAGCCAAAAACATTCAGTACTTC. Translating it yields CASSLSRGQLAKNIQYF.

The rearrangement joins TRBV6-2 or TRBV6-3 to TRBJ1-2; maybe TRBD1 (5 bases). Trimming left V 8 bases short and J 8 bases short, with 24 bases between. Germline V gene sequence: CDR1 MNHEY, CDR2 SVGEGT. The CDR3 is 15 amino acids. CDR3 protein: CASLVRQNSPGGYTF. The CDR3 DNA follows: TGTGCCAGCCTGGTACGACAGAATAGCCCGGGCGGCTACACCTTC.

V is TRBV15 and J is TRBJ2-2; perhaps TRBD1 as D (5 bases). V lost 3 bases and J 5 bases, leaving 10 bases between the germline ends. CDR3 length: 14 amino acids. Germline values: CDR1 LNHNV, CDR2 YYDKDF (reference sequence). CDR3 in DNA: TGTGCCACCAGCAGCGACAGAGAGACCGGGGAGCTGTTTTTT. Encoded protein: CATSSDRETGELFF.

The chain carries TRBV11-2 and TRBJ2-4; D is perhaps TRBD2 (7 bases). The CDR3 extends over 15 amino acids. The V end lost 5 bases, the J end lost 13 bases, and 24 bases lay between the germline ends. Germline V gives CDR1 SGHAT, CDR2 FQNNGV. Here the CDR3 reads CASSAHLPGAGEQYF. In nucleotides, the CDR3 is TGTGCCAGCAGCGCGCATCTGCCGGGGGCGGGGGAGCAGTACTTC.

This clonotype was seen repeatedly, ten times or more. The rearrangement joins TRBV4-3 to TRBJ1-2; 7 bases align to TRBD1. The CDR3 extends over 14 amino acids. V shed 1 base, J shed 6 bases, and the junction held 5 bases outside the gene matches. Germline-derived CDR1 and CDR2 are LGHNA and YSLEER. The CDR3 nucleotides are TGCGCCAGCAGCCAAGTCCGGCAGGGGGATGGCTACACCTTC. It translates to CASSQVRQGDGYTF.